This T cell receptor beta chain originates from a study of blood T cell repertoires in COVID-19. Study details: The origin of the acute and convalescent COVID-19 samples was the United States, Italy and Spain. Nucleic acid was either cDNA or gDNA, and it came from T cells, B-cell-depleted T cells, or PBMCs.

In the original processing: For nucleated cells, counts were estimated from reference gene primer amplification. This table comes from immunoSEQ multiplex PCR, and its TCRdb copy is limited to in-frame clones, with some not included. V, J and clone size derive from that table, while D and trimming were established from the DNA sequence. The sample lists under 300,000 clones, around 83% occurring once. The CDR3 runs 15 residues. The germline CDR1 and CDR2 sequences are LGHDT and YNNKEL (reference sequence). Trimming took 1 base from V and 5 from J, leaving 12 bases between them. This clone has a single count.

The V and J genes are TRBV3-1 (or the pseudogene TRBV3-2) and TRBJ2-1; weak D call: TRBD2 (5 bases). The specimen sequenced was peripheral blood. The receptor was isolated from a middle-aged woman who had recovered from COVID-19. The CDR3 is CASSQGALLDNEQFF. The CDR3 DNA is TGTGCCAGCAGCCAAGGGGCACTACTAGACAATGAGCAGTTCTTC.